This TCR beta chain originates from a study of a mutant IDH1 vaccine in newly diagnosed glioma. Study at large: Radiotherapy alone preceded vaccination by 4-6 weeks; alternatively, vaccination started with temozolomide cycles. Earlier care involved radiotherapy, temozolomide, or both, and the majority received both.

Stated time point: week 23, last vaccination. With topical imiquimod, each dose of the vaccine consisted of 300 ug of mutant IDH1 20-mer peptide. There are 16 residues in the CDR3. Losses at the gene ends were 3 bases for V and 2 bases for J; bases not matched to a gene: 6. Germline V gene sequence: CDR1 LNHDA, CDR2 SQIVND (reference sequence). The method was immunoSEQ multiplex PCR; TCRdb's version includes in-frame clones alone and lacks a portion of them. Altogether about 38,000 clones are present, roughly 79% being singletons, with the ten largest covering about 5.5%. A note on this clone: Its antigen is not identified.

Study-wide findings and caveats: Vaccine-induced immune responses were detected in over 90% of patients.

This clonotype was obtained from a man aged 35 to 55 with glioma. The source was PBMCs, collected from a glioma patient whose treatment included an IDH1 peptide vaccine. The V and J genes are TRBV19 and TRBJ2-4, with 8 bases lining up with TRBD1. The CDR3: CASSIGTGGTKNIQYF. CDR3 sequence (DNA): TGTGCCAGTAGTATCGGGACAGGAGGGACCAAAAACATTCAGTACTTC.